What follows are 9 T cell receptor beta chains derived from one specimen sequenced in a study of T cells in lung cancer brain metastases. This table comes from immunoSEQ multiplex PCR, and its TCRdb copy is limited to in-frame clones, with some not included. The sample holds approximately 4,800 clones, roughly nine tenths seen once. Source material: tumor tissue from the primary lung tumor. The source of these receptors is a woman in her forties or fifties with non-small cell lung cancer.

The V call is TRBV7-3, the J call TRBJ1-2; no firm D call. The germline CDR1 and CDR2 sequences are SGHTA and FQGTGA. V was shortened by 2 bases and J by 2 bases, with 6 bases between the two germline ends. CDR3 length equals 13 residues. CDR3 DNA: TGTGCCAGCAGCTTAGACTTGAACTATGGCTACACCTTC. This gives the protein CASSLDLNYGYTF.

The V and J genes are TRBV19 and TRBJ1-2, with D hard to call. Germline V gene sequence: CDR1 LNHDA, CDR2 SQIVND (reference sequence). V lost 1 base, J lost 8 bases, and 5 bases lay in between. This CDR3 spans 11 amino acids. The CDR3 region is CASSIGVGYTF. CDR3 DNA: TGTGCCAGTAGTATAGGGGTCGGCTACACCTTC.

The chain combines TRBV12-5 with TRBJ1-5, with D possibly being TRBD1 (5 bases). The ends were cut back, 2 bases at V and 7 bases at J, with 18 bases in the middle. Per germline, CDR1 LGHNT and CDR2 FRNRAP. This CDR3 is built from 16 residues. The CDR3 bases are TGTGCTAGTGGTTTGTCGGGGACTGGGTTTCGGCAGCCCCAGCATTTT. Protein sequence: CASGLSGTGFRQPQHF.

The rearrangement joins TRBV5-1 to TRBJ1-1; D may be TRBD1 (5 bases). CDR3 length: 14 amino acids. The ends were cut back, 7 bases at V and 3 bases at J, with 16 bases in the middle. CDR1 SGHRS and CDR2 YFSETQ come from the germline V gene. This CDR3 reads CASLSGREDTEAFF. As DNA, the CDR3 is TGCGCCAGCCTGAGCGGCAGGGAGGACACTGAAGCTTTCTTT. Full variable domain (outside the CDR3, taken from reference TRBV5-1 and TRBJ1-1): KAGVTQTPRYLIKTRGQQVTLSCSPISGHRSVSWYQQTPGQGLQFLFEYFSETQRNKGNFPGRFSGRQFSNSRSEMNVSTLELGDSALYLCASLSGREDTEAFFGQGTRLTVV.

The chain links TRBV7-3 to TRBJ1-1; no definite D call. Germline values: CDR1 SGHTA, CDR2 FQGTGA. The CDR3 has 13 amino acids. Trimming cost V 5 bases and J 1 base, with 8 bases left between them. Written as DNA, the CDR3 is TGTGCCAGCAGCCTGCAGAAGAACACTGAAGCTTTCTTT. Translation: CASSLQKNTEAFF.

This clone has a single count. The chain has TRBV11-1 and TRBJ2-7, with D maybe TRBD2 (5 bases). V lost 5 bases, J lost 3 bases, and 14 bases lay in between. The V gene's germline CDR1 is SGHAT and CDR2 FQDESV (reference sequence). This CDR3 spans 14 amino acids. The chain's CDR3 is CASSPNSLVYEQYV. CDR3 in DNA: TGTGCCAGCAGCCCCAACTCACTAGTCTACGAGCAGTACGTC.

This sequence joins TRBV4-2 and TRBJ2-1, with TRBD1 matching 7 bases. With V trimmed by 1 base and J by 0 bases, 6 bases remained unmatched. The V gene's germline CDR1 is LGHNA and CDR2 YNFKEQ. This CDR3 comprises 17 residues. The CDR3 DNA sequence: TGTGCCAGCAGCCAAGGAGGGGGCTCCAGCTCCTACAATGAGCAGTTCTTC. Amino acid sequence: CASSQGGGSSSYNEQFF.

The rearrangement joins TRBV7-9 to TRBJ1-5, with D maybe TRBD1 (5 bases). This CDR3 is built from 15 residues. Germline V gene sequence: CDR1 SEHNR, CDR2 FQNEAQ (reference sequence). V gave up 5 bases and J gave up 0 bases, with 11 bases separating them. CDR3 coding DNA: TGTGCCAGCAGCCGGGACGGAGATAGCAATCAGCCCCAGCATTTT. It yields the protein CASSRDGDSNQPQHF.

The chain recombines TRBV30 with TRBJ1-2; D is unclear. Germline CDR1 and CDR2: GTSNPN and SVGIG (reference sequence). V was trimmed by 5 bases and J by 4 bases, leaving 5 bases between them. CDR3 length: 10 amino acids. The CDR3 sequence: CAWGVYGYTF. CDR3 nucleotide sequence: TGTGCCTGGGGAGTCTATGGCTACACCTTC. The full variable domain, in which reference TRBV30 and TRBJ1-2 provide the parts outside the CDR3, is SQTIHQWPATLVQPVGSPLSLECTVEGTSNPNLYWYRQAAGRGLQLLFYSVGIGQISSEVPQNLSASRPQDRQFILSSKKLLLSDSGFYLCAWGVYGYTFGSGTRLTVV.